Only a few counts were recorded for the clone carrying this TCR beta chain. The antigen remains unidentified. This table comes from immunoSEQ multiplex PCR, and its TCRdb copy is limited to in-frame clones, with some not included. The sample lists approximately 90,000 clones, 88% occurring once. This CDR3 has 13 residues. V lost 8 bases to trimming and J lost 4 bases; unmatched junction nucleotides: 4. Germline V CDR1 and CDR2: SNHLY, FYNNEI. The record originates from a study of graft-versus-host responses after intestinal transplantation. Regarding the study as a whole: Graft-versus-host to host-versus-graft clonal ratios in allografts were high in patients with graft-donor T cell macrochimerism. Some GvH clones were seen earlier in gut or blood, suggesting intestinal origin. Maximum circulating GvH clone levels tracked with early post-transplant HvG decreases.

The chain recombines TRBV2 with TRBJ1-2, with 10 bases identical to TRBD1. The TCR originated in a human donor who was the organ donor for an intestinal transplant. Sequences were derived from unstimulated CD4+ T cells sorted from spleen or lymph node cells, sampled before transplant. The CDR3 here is CASVRDRGYGYTF. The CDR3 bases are TGTGCCAGCGTCCGGGACAGGGGCTATGGCTACACCTTC.